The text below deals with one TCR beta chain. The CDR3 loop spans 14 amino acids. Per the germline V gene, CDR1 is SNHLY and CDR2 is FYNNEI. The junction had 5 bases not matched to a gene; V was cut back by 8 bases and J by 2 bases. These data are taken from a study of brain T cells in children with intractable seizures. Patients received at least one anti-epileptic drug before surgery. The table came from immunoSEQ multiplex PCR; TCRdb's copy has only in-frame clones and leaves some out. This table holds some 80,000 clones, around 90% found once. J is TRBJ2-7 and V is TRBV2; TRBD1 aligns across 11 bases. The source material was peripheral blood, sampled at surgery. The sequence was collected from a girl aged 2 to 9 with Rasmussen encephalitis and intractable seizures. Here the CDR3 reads CASQPGQGAYEQYF. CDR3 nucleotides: TGTGCCAGCCAACCGGGACAGGGGGCCTACGAGCAGTACTTC.